This T cell receptor (beta chain) stems from a study of human T cells and chemical hapten exposure (dated by TCRdb to about 2021). As for the study more broadly: For sensitization, 2% DPC in acetone was applied to an approximately 2 cm by approximately 2 cm area of upper inner arm skin. Peripheral blood TCR repertoire changes were tracked in vivo in alopecia patients during primary and secondary sensitization to the hapten diphenylcyclopropenone (DPC). Patch tests used Finn chambers with 0.01% DPC on the upper back, scored after 6 days by International Contact Dermatitis Research Group standards. For TCR sequencing, blood came from approximately 29 alopecia patients at anywhere from one to four time points (pre-sensitization, 2, 6 and 24 weeks). The patient cohort, mostly female, included alopecia areata with under or over 50% scalp involvement, alopecia totalis and alopecia universalis. Weekly therapeutic DPC doses were additionally applied to the scalp of patients throughout the approximately 23-week study period. Libraries were pooled for sequencing, and per-sample TCR yields varied mainly because of small differences in library volumes within the pool. Blood was sampled from patients pre-sensitization (week 0) and at 2, 6 and about 24 weeks after DPC sensitization.

The library was built by means of RACE. TCRdb lists the instrument as NextSeq 500. During library preparation, unique molecular identifiers were attached to individual cDNA molecules so that TCRs could be counted quantitatively and reproducibly. From each blood RNA sample, both TCR alpha and TCR beta chains were sequenced. Processing in the source paper ran as follows. A median of approximately 100,000 TCRs per sample was observed, with a range of 23,224 to 690,600. The Decombinator software suite was used to annotate V, J and CDR3 in the TCR reads. Every sample was subsampled to the same number of TCRs (28,000) for the PS versus PT1 abundance plots. Expanded TCRs were defined as absent before sensitization and observed at least eight times at the 2-week time point. Starting from the raw public reads, TCRdb applied fastp trimming at Q25, assembled clones with MiXCR and retained in-frame beta chains. CDR3 protein duplicates are merged, each entry listing the most common genes and DNA. TCRdb, not the original authors, processed these V and J calls. The sample table records 95,000 or so distinct CDR3 sequences; about 10% of these occur just once. 2.5% to 3.5% of the sample is taken by the ten largest.

Sample time point, as interpreted from the label and publication: patch test 2, 6 weeks after DPC sensitization. In the paper's terms, the treatment or condition label means: therapeutic diphenylcyclopropenone sensitization with weekly scalp DPC. Blood at each patch-test visit was drawn before the patch test was applied. Patients were eligible if aged 18 to 70, diagnosed with alopecia and judged suitable for DPC therapy, and pregnant patients were excluded. Unfractionated whole blood was collected in Tempus Blood RNA tubes, and total RNA was extracted from that blood. This clonotype appeared many times. Its binding antigen is unknown. The sample holds no much larger clone one base away, and base qualities are not on file. V gives up 4 bases and J gives up 0 bases, and the segment between their germline ends measures 10 bases. The CDR3 starts with the cysteine, ends with the phenylalanine, and has 16 residues. Solely the CDR3 DNA is kept, with 48 bases framed from the first base. In the germline V gene, CDR1 corresponds to KGHSY and CDR2 to FQNENV.

The investigation overall reported the following: DPC sensitization did not change the number of TCRs with a frequency above 1 in 1000, and there was no evidence of changes in global repertoire structure. Significantly more large CDR3 similarity clusters were formed by expanded TCRs than by pre-sensitization or healthy control sets, consistent with antigen-driven responses. Because every patient had alopecia, a presumed autoimmune disease, the patients' immune response might differ from that of healthy individuals. The number of PT1 expanded TCRs positively correlated with patch test score, significant at thresholds 8, 16 and 32 but not 4. Repeated subsampling changed both the strength of the expansion versus patch-test correlation and the threshold at which that correlation became significant.

The chain was built from TRBV16 and TRBJ2-6, with an unclear D gene assignment. This specimen was whole blood, taken in connection with sensitization to the hapten diphenylcyclopropenone (DPC). This receptor was taken from a woman between 40 and 55 years old with alopecia areata. Some clones in this sample may be carry-over from other donors' samples. The sequenced DNA: TGTGCCAGCAGCCCACGGACGGGCTCTGGGGCCAACGTCCTGACTTTC. Its protein product is CASSPRTGSGANVLTF. With the rest looked up from the reference TRBV16 and TRBJ2-6 genes rather than sequenced, the full variable domain is GEEVAQTPKHLVRGEGQKAKLYCAPIKGHSYVFWYQQVLKNEFKFLISFQNENVFDETGMPKERFSAKCLPNSPCSLEIQATKLEDSAVYFCASSPRTGSGANVLTFGAGSRLTVL.